This entry concerns a single TCR beta chain. Its antigen is as yet unknown. Here immunoSEQ multiplex PCR was the method, and the copy in TCRdb shows in-frame clones only, minus some. This repertoire shows 75,000 to 100,000 clones, around 90% found once; its top ten account for 8% to 10%. The entry originates in a study of OX40 agonist ivuxolimab in advanced cancers. Background on the study: Patient treatment consisted of intravenous ivuxolimab administration every 2 weeks at 0.01 to 10 mg/kg. Three patients, one with hepatocellular carcinoma and two with cutaneous melanoma, responded partially.

Study-wide findings and caveats: Low clonal expansion, among the lowest seen, marked partial responders at 0.1-3.0 mg/kg.

Per germline, CDR1 SGDLS and CDR2 YYNGEE. The CDR3 runs to 15 residues. V lost 1 base and J lost 4, with 12 bases in between. The receptor's source is an adult with an advanced solid tumor such as melanoma, head and neck, liver or kidney cancer. The source was CD4+ or CD8+ T cells sorted from blood, collected in a trial of the OX40 agonist ivuxolimab. The chain recombines TRBV9 with TRBJ1-3; TRBD1 is a possible D gene (5 bases). CDR3 residues: CASSVMGVEGNTIYF. As DNA, the CDR3 is TGTGCCAGCAGCGTAATGGGGGTCGAGGGAAACACCATATATTTT.